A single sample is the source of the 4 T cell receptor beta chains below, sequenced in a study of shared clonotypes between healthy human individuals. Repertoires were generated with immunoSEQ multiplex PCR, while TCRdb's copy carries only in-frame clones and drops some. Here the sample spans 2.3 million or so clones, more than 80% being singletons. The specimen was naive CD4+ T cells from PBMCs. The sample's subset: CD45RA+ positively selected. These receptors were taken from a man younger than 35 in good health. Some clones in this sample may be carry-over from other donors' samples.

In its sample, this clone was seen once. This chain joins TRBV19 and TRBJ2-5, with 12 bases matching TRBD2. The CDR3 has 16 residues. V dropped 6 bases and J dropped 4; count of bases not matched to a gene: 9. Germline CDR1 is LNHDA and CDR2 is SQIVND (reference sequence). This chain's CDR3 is CASSMGLAGGIETQYF. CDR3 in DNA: TGTGCCAGTAGCATGGGACTAGCGGGTGGCATAGAGACCCAGTACTTC.

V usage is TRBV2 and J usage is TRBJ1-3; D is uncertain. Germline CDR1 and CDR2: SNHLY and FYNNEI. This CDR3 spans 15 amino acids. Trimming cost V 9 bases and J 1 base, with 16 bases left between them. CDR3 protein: CASTRAQLSGNTIYF. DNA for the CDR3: TGTGCCAGTACACGGGCCCAACTATCTGGAAACACCATATATTTT. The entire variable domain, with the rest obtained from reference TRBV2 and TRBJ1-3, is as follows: EPEVTQTPSHQVTQMGQEVILRCVPISNHLYFYWYRQILGQKVEFLVSFYNNEISEKSEIFDDQFSVERPDGSNFTLKIRSTKLEDSAMYFCASTRAQLSGNTIYFGEGSWLTVV.

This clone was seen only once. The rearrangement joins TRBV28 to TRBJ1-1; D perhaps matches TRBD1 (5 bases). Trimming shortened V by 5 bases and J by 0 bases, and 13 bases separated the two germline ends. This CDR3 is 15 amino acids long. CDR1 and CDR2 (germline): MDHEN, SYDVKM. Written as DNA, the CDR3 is TGTGCCAGCAGTCCCTCCGGGGCTATGAACACTGAAGCTTTCTTT. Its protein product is CASSPSGAMNTEAFF.

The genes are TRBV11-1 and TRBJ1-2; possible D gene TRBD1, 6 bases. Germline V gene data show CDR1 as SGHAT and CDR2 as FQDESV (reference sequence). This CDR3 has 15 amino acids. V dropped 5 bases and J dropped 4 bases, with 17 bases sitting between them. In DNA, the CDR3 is TGTGCCAGCAGCGCCGGACAGCCCCTAGTCTATGGCTACACCTTC. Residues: CASSAGQPLVYGYTF. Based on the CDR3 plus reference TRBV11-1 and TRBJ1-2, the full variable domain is EAEVAQSPRYKITEKSQAVAFWCDPISGHATLYWYRQILGQGPELLVQFQDESVVDDSQLPKDRFSAERLKGVDSTLKIQPAELGDSAMYLCASSAGQPLVYGYTFGSGTRLTVV.